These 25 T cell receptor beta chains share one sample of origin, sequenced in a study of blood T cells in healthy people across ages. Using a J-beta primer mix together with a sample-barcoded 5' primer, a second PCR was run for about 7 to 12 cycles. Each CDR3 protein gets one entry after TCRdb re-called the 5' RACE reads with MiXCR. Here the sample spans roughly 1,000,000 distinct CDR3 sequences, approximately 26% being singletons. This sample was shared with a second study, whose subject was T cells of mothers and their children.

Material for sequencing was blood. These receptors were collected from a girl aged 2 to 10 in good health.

CDR3 in amino acids: CASSQDIGQDYGYTF. CDR3 DNA: TGTGCCAGCAGCCAAGATATAGGACAGGACTATGGCTACACCTTC. The V call is TRBV4-2, the J call TRBJ1-2, with 7 bases fitting TRBD1. The V gene end was trimmed by 0 bases and the J gene end by 3 bases; junction bases not matched to a gene: 4. Germline CDR1 LGHNA, CDR2 YNFKEQ. This CDR3 spans 15 amino acids.

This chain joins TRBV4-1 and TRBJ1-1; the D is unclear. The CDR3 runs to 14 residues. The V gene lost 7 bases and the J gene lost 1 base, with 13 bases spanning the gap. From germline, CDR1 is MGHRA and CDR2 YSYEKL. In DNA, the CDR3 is TGCGCCAGCACTTATCATACAGAGAACACTGAAGCTTTCTTT. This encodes CASTYHTENTEAFF.

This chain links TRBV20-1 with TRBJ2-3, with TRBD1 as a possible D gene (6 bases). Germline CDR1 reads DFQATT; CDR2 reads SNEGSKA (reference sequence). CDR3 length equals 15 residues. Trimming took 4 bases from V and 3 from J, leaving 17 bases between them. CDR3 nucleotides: TGCAGTGCTAACCTCCAGGGGCATGTGACAGATACGCAGTATTTT. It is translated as CSANLQGHVTDTQYF.

Here the CDR3 DNA reads TGTGCCAGCAGCCATGGTGGAGGGGTTGAGCAGTTCTTC. It encodes CASSHGGGVEQFF. The gene calls are TRBV7-9 and TRBJ2-1; maybe TRBD2 (6 bases). The CDR3 is 13 amino acids. Germline CDR1 and CDR2: SEHNR and FQNEAQ (reference sequence). With 5 bases removed from V and 9 bases from J, the gap between germline ends came to 14 bases.

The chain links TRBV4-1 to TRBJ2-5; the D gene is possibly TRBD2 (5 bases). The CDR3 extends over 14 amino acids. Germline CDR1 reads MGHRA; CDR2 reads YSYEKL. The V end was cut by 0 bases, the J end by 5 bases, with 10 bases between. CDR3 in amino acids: CASSQDGSAETQYF. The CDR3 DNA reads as TGCGCCAGCAGCCAAGATGGGAGCGCGGAGACCCAGTACTTC.

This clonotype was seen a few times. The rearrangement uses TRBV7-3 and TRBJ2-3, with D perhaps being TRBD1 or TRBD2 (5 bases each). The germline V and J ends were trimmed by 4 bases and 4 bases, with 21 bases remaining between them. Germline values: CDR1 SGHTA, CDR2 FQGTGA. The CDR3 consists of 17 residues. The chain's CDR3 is CASSSTYQQVGADTQYF. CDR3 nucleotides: TGTGCCAGCAGCTCGACTTATCAACAGGTGGGGGCAGATACGCAGTATTTT.

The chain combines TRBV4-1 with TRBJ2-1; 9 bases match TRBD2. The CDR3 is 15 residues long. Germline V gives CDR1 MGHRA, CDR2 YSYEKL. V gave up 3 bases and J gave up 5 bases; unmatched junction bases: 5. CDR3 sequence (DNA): TGCGCCAGCAGCCACCCGGGACTAGCAAACAATGAGCAGTTCTTC. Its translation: CASSHPGLANNEQFF.

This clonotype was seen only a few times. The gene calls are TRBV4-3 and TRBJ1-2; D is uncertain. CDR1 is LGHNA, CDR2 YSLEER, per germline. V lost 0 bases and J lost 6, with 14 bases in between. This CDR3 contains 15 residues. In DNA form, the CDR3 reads TGCGCCAGCAGCCAAGATAGGTTCGGACGTCATGGCTACACCTTC. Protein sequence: CASSQDRFGRHGYTF.

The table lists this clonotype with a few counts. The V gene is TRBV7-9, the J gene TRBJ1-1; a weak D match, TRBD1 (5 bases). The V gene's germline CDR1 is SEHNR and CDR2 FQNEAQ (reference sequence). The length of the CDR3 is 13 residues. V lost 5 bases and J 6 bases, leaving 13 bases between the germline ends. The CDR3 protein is CASSPVSGAEAFF. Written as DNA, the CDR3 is TGTGCCAGCAGCCCCGTCTCGGGGGCTGAAGCTTTCTTT.

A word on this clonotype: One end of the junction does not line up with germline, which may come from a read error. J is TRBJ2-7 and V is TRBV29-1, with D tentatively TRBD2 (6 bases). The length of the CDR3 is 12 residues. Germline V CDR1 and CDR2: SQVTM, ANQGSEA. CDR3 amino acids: CSVKEEEGIWYF. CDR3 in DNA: TGCAGCGTTAAAGAGGAGGAGGGGATCTGGTACTTC.

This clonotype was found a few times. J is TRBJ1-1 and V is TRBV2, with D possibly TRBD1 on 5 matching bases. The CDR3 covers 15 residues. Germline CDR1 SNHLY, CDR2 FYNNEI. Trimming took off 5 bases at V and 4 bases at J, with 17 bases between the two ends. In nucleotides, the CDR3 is TGTGCCAGCAGTTTTGGGACTGCCCGGAGCACTGAAGCTTTCTTT. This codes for CASSFGTARSTEAFF.

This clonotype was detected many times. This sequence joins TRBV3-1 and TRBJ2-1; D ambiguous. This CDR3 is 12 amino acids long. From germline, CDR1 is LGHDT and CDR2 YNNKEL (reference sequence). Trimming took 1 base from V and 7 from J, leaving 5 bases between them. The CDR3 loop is CASSQVRNEQFF. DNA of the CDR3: TGTGCCAGCAGCCAAGTCAGGAATGAGCAGTTCTTC.

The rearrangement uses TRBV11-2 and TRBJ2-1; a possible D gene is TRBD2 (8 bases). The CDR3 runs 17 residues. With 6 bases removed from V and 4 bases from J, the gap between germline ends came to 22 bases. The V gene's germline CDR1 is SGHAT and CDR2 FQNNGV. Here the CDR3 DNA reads TGTGCCAGCAGACTAGAGTGGGCGGGGGGACAGTACAATGAGCAGTTCTTC. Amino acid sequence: CASRLEWAGGQYNEQFF.

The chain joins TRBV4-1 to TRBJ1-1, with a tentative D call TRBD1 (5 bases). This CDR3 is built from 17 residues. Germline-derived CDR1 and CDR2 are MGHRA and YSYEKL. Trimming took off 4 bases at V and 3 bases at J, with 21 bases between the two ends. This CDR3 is CASSLFTGGSEDTEAFF. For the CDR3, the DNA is TGCGCCAGCAGCCTTTTCACAGGAGGATCGGAGGACACTGAAGCTTTCTTT.

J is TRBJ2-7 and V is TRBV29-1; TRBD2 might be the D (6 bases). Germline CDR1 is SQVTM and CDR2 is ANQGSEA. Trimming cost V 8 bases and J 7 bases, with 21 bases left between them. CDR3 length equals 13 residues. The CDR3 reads CSLTDYPSGEQYF. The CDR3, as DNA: TGCAGCCTTACGGACTACCCCTCGGGAGAGCAGTACTTC.

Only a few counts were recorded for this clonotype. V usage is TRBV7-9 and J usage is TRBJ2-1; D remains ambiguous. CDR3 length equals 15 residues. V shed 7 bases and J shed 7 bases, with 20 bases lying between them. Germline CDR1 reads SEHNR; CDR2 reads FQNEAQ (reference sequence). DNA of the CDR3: TGTGCCAGCACCACCAAACTCCCGGTCGGAAATGAGCAGTTCTTC. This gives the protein CASTTKLPVGNEQFF.

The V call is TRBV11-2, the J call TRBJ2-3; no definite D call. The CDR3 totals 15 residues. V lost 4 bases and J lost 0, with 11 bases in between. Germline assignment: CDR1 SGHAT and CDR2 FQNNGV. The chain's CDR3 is CASSSVRASTDTQYF. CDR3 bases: TGTGCCAGCAGCTCGGTACGCGCTAGCACAGATACGCAGTATTTT.

The CDR3 spells CSARDLTGVAYNEQFF. In nucleotides, the CDR3 is TGCAGTGCTAGAGATCTAACGGGAGTGGCTTACAATGAGCAGTTCTTC. The chain carries TRBV20-1 and TRBJ2-1; D is perhaps TRBD2 (6 bases). The CDR3 loop spans 16 amino acids. Germline V gene data show CDR1 as DFQATT and CDR2 as SNEGSKA (reference sequence). With 0 bases removed from V and 4 bases from J, the gap between germline ends came to 16 bases.

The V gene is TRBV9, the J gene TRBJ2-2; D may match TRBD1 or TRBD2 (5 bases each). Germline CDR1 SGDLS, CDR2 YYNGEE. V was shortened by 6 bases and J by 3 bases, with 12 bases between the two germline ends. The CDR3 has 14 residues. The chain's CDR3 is CASTSREHTGELFF. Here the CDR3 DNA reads TGTGCCAGCACCTCCAGGGAGCACACCGGGGAGCTGTTTTTT.

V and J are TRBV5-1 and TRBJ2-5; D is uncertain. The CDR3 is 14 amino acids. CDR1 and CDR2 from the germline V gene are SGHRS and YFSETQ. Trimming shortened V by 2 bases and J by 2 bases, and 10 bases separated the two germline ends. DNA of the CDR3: TGCGCCAGCAGCTTACAGACTGCACAAGAGACCCAGTACTTC. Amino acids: CASSLQTAQETQYF.

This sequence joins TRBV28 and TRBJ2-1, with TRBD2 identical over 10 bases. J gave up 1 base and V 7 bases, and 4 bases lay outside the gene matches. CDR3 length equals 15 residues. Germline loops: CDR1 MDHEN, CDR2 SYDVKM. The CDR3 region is CASTLLAGSYNEQFF. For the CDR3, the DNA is TGTGCCAGCACCCTACTAGCGGGATCCTACAATGAGCAGTTCTTC.

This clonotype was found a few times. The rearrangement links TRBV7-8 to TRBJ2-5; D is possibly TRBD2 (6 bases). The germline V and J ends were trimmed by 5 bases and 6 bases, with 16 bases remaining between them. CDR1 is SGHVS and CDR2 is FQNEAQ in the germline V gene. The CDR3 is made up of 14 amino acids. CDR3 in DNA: TGTGCCAGCAGCGTTCGGGAGCCGAGAAAGACCCAGTACTTC. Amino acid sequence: CASSVREPRKTQYF.

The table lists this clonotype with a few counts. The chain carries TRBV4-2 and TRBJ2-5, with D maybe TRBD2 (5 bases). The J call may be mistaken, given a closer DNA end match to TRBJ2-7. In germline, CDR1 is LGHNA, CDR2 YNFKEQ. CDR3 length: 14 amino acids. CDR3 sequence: CASSHSEGGYEQYF. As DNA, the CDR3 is TGTGCCAGCAGCCATTCCGAGGGTGGCTACGAGCAGTACTTC.

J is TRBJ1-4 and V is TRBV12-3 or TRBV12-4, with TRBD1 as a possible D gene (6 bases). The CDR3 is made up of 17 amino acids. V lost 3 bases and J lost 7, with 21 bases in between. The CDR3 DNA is TGTGCCAGCAGTTTCAATCGAGAAGTTCGGGGGCGTGAAAAACTGTTTTTT. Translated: CASSFNREVRGREKLFF.

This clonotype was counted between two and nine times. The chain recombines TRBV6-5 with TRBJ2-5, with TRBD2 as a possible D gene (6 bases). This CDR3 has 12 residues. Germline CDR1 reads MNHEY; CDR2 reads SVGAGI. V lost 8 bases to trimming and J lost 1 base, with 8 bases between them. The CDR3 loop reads CASGGTQETQYF. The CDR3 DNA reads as TGTGCCAGCGGCGGGACCCAAGAGACCCAGTACTTC.